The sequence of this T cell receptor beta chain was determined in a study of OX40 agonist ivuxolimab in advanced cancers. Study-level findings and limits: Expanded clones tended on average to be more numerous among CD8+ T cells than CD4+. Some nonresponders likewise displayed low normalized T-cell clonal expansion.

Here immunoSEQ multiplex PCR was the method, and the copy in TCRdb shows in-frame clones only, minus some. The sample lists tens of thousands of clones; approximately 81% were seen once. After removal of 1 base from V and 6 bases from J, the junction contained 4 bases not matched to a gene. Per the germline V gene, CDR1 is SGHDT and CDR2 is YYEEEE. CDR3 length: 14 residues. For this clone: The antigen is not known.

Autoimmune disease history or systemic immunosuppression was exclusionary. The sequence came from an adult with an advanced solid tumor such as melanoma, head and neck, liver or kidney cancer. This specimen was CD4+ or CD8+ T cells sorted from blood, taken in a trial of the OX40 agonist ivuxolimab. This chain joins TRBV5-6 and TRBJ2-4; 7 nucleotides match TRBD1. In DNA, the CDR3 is TGTGCCAGCAGCTTGAGGGGGCCGGGAAACATTCAGTACTTC. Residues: CASSLRGPGNIQYF.